The clone carrying this TCR beta chain was seen more than once but under ten times. Library construction involved attaching unique molecular identifiers to individual cDNA molecules, which allowed quantitative, reproducible TCR counting. In the authors' workflow: The number of TCRs in each sample had a median of about 96,000 and spanned roughly 23,224 to 700,000. Each CDR3 protein gets one entry after TCRdb re-called the RACE reads with MiXCR. The V and J calls reflect TCRdb's pipeline rather than the authors' work. The sample gives about 84,000 distinct CDR3 sequences, about 10% of which show up once; 3% to 4% is in the top ten. The data were obtained in a study of human T cells and chemical hapten exposure. At the level of the study: In the roughly 23-week study, patients were dosed weekly with diphenylcyclopropenone on the scalp throughout. DPC (0.01%) was patch tested on the upper back and read at 6 days.

Time point here: patch test 3, about 24 weeks after DPC sensitization. Treatment noted: therapeutic diphenylcyclopropenone sensitization with weekly scalp DPC. Trimming at V came to 3 bases and at J to 10 bases, leaving 8 bases not matched to a gene. This CDR3 spans 14 amino acids. This chain links TRBV12-3 or TRBV12-4 with TRBJ2-1, with TRBD2 identical over 8 bases. The sample here was whole blood, taken in connection with sensitization to the hapten diphenylcyclopropenone (DPC). This clonotype was obtained from a woman aged 50 to 65 with alopecia areata. Some clones in this sample may be carry-over from other donors' samples. CDR3 residues: CASSLSGLAWEQFF. The CDR3 DNA reads TGTGCCAGCAGTTTGAGCGGACTAGCATGGGAGCAGTTCTTC.